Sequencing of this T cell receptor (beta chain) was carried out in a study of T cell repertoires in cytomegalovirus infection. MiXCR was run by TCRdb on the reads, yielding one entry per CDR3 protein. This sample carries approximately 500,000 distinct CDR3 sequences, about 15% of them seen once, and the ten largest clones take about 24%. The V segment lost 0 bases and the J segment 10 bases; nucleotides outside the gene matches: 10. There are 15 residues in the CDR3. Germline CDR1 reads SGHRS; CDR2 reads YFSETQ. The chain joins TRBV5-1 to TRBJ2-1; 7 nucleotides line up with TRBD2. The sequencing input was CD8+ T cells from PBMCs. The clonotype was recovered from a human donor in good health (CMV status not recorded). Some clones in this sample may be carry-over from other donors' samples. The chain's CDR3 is CASSLVVGGPEEQFF. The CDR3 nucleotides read TGCGCCAGCAGCTTGGTAGTGGGAGGGCCGGAGGAGCAGTTCTTC.